The present T cell receptor (beta chain) was sequenced within a study of blood T cell repertoires in COVID-19. This table comes from immunoSEQ multiplex PCR, and its TCRdb copy is limited to in-frame clones, with some not included. Here the sample spans a few hundred thousand clones, roughly 90% being singletons. Germline CDR1 MDHEN, CDR2 SYDVKM. CDR3 length: 16 amino acids. V was pared by 1 base and J by 5 bases, with 15 bases between. This sequence joins TRBV28 and TRBJ2-1; D perhaps matches TRBD2 (5 bases). The clonotype comes from a man aged 35-49 years with acute or convalescent COVID-19. Material for sequencing was peripheral blood. CDR3 region: CASSLYAGLANNEQFF. CDR3 sequence (DNA): TGTGCCAGCAGTTTATATGCCGGACTTGCGAACAATGAGCAGTTCTTC.